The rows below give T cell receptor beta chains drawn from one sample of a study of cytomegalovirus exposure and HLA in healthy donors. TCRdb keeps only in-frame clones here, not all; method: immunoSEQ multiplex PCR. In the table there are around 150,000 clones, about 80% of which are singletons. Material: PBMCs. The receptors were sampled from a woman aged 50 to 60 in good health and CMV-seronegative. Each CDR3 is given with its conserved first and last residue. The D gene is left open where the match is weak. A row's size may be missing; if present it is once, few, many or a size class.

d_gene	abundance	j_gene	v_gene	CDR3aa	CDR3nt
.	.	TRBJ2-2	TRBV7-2	CASSLAQGSGELFF	TGTGCCAGCAGCTTAGCACAGGGATCCGGGGAGCTGTTTTTT
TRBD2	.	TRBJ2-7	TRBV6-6	CASSRTSGNLFYEQYF	TGTGCCAGCAGTAGGACTAGCGGGAATCTATTCTACGAGCAGTACTTC
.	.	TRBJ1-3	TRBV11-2	CASSLGRVGNTIYF	TGTGCCAGCAGCTTAGGGAGGGTCGGAAACACCATATATTTT
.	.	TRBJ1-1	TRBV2	CASSRIRSTEAFF	TGTGCCAGCAGCCGGATAAGGAGCACTGAAGCTTTCTTT
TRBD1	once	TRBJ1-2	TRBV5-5	CASLPGQGIYGYTF	TGTGCCAGCCTTCCGGGACAGGGGATCTATGGCTACACCTTC
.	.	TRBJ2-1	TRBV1	CTSSQVEGRPFNEQFF	TGCACCAGCAGCCAGGTTGAGGGGAGGCCTTTTAATGAGCAGTTCTTC
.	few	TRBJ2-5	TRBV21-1	CASSIRQSGETQYF	TGTGCCAGCAGCATCCGACAGTCTGGGGAGACCCAGTACTTC
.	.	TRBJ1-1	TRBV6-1	CASSETWGGLSNTEAFF	TGTGCCAGCAGTGAAACGTGGGGGGGGTTAAGCAATACTGAAGCTTTCTTT
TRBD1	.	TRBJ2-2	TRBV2	CASSGTGADTGELFF	TGTGCCAGCAGTGGAACAGGGGCGGATACCGGGGAGCTGTTTTTT
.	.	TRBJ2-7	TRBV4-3	CASSQVITYEQYF	TGCGCCAGCAGCCAAGTGATAACCTACGAGCAGTACTTC
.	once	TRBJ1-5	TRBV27	CASSSGLNNQPQHF	TGTGCCAGCAGTTCGGGACTTAACAATCAGCCCCAGCATTTT
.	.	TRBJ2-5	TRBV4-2	CASSQTTRSRETQYF	TGTGCCAGCAGCCAAACGACACGGTCGCGTGAGACCCAGTACTTC
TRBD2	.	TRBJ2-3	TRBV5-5	CASSPSWTRGTDTQYF	TGTGCCAGCAGCCCTAGTTGGACTAGGGGTACAGATACGCAGTATTTT
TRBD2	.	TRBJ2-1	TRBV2	CASSEPNSGRQGFF	TGTGCCAGCAGTGAACCGAATAGCGGGAGGCAGGGGTTCTTC
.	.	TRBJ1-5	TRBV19	CASHRRDNSNQPQHF	TGTGCCAGCCACCGTCGGGACAATAGCAATCAGCCCCAGCATTTT
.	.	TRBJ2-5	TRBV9	CASSIRNPGAGETQYF	TGTGCCAGCAGCATACGGAACCCAGGGGCAGGGGAGACCCAGTACTTC
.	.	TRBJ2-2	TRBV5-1	CASSAGTYTGELFF	TGCGCCAGCAGCGCCGGGACTTACACCGGGGAGCTGTTTTTT
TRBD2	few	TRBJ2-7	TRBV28	CASSRPQSAGGEQYF	TGTGCCAGCAGTCGCCCCCAGTCTGCGGGGGGCGAGCAGTACTTC
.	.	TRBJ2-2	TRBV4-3	CASSQDGGLGELFF	TGCGCCAGCAGCCAAGATGGGGGACTCGGGGAGCTGTTTTTT
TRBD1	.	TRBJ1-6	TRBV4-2	CASSQDPPGTGFWSPLHF	TGTGCCAGCAGCCAAGACCCCCCCGGGACAGGGTTTTGGTCACCCCTCCACTTT
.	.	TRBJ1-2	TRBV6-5	CASSPRHAYGYTF	TGTGCCAGCAGTCCTAGGCACGCCTATGGCTACACCTTC
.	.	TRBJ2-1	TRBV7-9	CASSLEAIAGLPYNEQFF	TGTGCCAGCAGCTTAGAGGCTATCGCGGGTCTACCCTACAATGAGCAGTTCTTC
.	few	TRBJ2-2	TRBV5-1	CASSEAIANTGELFF	TGCGCCAGCAGCGAGGCGATAGCTAACACCGGGGAGCTGTTTTTT
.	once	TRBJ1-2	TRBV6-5	CASWGRGHYGYTF	TGTGCCAGCTGGGGGAGGGGTCACTATGGCTACACCTTC
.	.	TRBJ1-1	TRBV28	CASSAAGRGMGTEAFF	TGTGCCAGCAGTGCCGCCGGGAGGGGGATGGGCACTGAAGCTTTCTTT
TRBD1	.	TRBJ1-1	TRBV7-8	CASSLAQGAGDTEAFF	TGTGCCAGCAGCTTAGCACAGGGGGCGGGGGACACTGAAGCTTTCTTT
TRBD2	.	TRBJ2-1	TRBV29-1	CSVGLAPRDEQFF	TGCAGCGTGGGACTAGCGCCTAGGGATGAGCAGTTCTTC
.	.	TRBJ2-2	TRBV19	CASSIGGTLNTGELFF	TGTGCCAGTAGTATTGGAGGGACCCTGAACACCGGGGAGCTGTTTTTT
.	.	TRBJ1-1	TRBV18	CASSPIPGGGGDIEAFF	TGTGCCAGCTCACCCATCCCGGGGGGCGGTGGTGATATTGAAGCTTTCTTT
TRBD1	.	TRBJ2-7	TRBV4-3	CASSQYEGARNEQYF	TGCGCCAGCAGCCAATACGAGGGGGCGAGGAACGAGCAGTACTTC